Shown below are 29 T cell receptor beta chains from a single sample sequenced in a study of cytomegalovirus exposure and HLA in healthy donors. PCR involved 60 Vbeta and 13 Jbeta primers. Sequencing was performed with immunoSEQ multiplex PCR; in TCRdb, only in-frame clones are kept and a portion is missing. The data contain about 160,000 clones, approximately 80% of them singletons. Sequencing input: PBMCs. These receptors were obtained from a man aged 45 to 65 in good health and CMV-seropositive.

The genes are TRBV7-2 and TRBJ1-5, with 7 bases identical to TRBD1. V dropped 2 bases and J dropped 6; count of bases not matched to a gene: 4. The germline gives CDR1 SGHTA, CDR2 FQGNSA. The CDR3 spans 14 residues. CDR3 in DNA: TGTGCCAGCAGCTTAAAGGACAGGAGTCAGCCCCAGCATTTT. Amino acid sequence: CASSLKDRSQPQHF.

This clone was recorded a few times. The chain employs TRBV7-2 and TRBJ2-7; TRBD1 might be the D (5 bases). Trimming took 1 base from V and 0 from J, leaving 10 bases between them. The germline V gene has CDR1 SGHTA and CDR2 FQGNSA. This CDR3 is built from 15 residues. The CDR3 here is CASSLGRTRSYEQYF. The CDR3 nucleotides read TGTGCCAGCAGCTTAGGAAGGACACGCTCCTACGAGCAGTACTTC. Full variable domain (missing parts from reference TRBV7-2 and TRBJ2-7): GAGVSQSPSNKVTEKGKDVELRCDPISGHTALYWYRQSLGQGLEFLIYFQGNSAPDKSGLPSDRFSAERTGGSVSTLTIQRTQQEDSAVYLCASSLGRTRSYEQYFGPGTRLTVT.

The chain employs TRBV5-1 and TRBJ2-7, with TRBD1 as a possible D gene (6 bases). The CDR3 sequence is 13 residues long. Between the trimmed V and J ends, which lost 2 bases and 5 bases, there was a span of 11 bases. Per the germline V gene, CDR1 is SGHRS and CDR2 is YFSETQ. CDR3 amino acids: CASSFRGADEQYF. Here the CDR3 DNA reads TGCGCCAGCAGCTTCAGGGGAGCGGACGAGCAGTACTTC.

The V call is TRBV5-4, the J call TRBJ1-6, with a tentative D call TRBD1 (5 bases). CDR1 SGHNT and CDR2 YYREEE come from the germline V gene (reference sequence). The CDR3 covers 15 residues. Trimming removed 3 bases from V and 1 base from J, with 8 bases in between. The CDR3 spells CASSSGGSYNSPLHF. CDR3 nucleotides: TGTGCCAGCAGCTCGGGGGGGTCCTATAATTCACCCCTCCACTTT.

In this sample, this clone turned up a few times. The gene calls are TRBV18 and TRBJ1-2; D uncertain. Trimming cost V 2 bases and J 3 bases, with 10 bases left between them. Germline CDR1 is KGHSH and CDR2 is LQKENI. CDR3 length: 14 residues. The CDR3 DNA reads as TGTGCCAGCTCACCAATCCGGCAGGACTATGGCTACACCTTC. Protein product: CASSPIRQDYGYTF.

The chain uses TRBV9 and TRBJ2-7; D is unclear. Germline V gives CDR1 SGDLS, CDR2 YYNGEE. This CDR3 comprises 14 residues. V was cut by 2 bases and J by 0 bases, with 9 bases left in between. The CDR3 DNA follows: TGTGCCAGCAGCGTTCAACAGACCTCCTACGAGCAGTACTTC. This translates into CASSVQQTSYEQYF. Variable domain in full (rest from reference TRBV9 and TRBJ2-7): DSGVTQTPKHLITATGQRVTLRCSPRSGDLSVYWYQQSLDQGLQFLIQYYNGEERAKGNILERFSAQQFPDLHSELNLSSLELGDSALYFCASSVQQTSYEQYFGPGTRLTVT.

This chain links TRBV15 with TRBJ2-7; perhaps TRBD1 as D (5 bases). This CDR3 region has 14 residues. Germline CDR1 and CDR2: LNHNV and YYDKDF (reference sequence). V gave up 0 bases and J gave up 4 bases, with 10 bases separating them. The CDR3, as DNA: TGTGCCACCAGCAGAGATCAGGGCCCTTACGAGCAGTACTTC. This encodes CATSRDQGPYEQYF.

The V call is TRBV14, the J call TRBJ2-7, with D possibly TRBD1 on 6 matching bases. Trimming pared 8 bases from V and 7 bases from J, leaving 12 bases between. Germline CDR1 is SGHDN and CDR2 is FVKESK. The CDR3 is 11 residues long. The CDR3 protein is CASEQGYEQYF. Written as DNA, the CDR3 is TGTGCCAGCGAACAGGGATATGAGCAGTACTTC.

The gene calls are TRBV7-8 and TRBJ1-3, with unresolved D. CDR1 and CDR2 from the germline V gene are SGHVS and FQNEAQ. Trimming took off 0 bases at V and 0 bases at J, with 6 bases between the two ends. The CDR3 has 15 residues. The CDR3 DNA follows: TGTGCCAGCAGCTTAGCGGAGGCCTCTGGAAACACCATATATTTT. Translated, it gives CASSLAEASGNTIYF.

The V call is TRBV7-8, the J call TRBJ2-5; weak D call: TRBD2 (6 bases). Between the trimmed V and J ends, which lost 5 bases and 4 bases, there was a span of 20 bases. The CDR3 has 16 amino acids. Germline V gives CDR1 SGHVS, CDR2 FQNEAQ. The CDR3 sequence is CASSLGSGVTPETQYF. CDR3 in DNA: TGTGCCAGCAGCCTAGGATCGGGGGTAACCCCAGAGACCCAGTACTTC.

The chain uses TRBV5-5 and TRBJ1-1; no clear D. The V end lost 1 base, the J end lost 0 bases, and 7 bases lay between the germline ends. Germline assignment: CDR1 SGHKS and CDR2 YYEKEE (reference sequence). The CDR3 spans 14 residues. For the CDR3, the DNA is TGTGCCAGCAGCTTGTCTGGGCTGAACACTGAAGCTTTCTTT. Its protein product is CASSLSGLNTEAFF.

The chain uses TRBV5-4 and TRBJ1-2; D is ambiguous. Germline loops: CDR1 SGHNT, CDR2 YYREEE (reference sequence). V lost 4 bases to trimming and J lost 1 base, with 23 bases between them. The CDR3 has 18 residues. CDR3 loop: CASSPPLGSLGYNYGYTF. In DNA form, the CDR3 reads TGTGCCAGCAGCCCTCCTTTAGGTTCCTTGGGCTATAACTATGGCTACACCTTC.

The V call is TRBV19, the J call TRBJ1-2, with TRBD1 identical over 9 bases. V gave up 5 bases and J gave up 3 bases; unmatched junction bases: 13. Germline assignment: CDR1 LNHDA and CDR2 SQIVND (reference sequence). This CDR3 comprises 17 residues. The CDR3 sequence is CASSLKAPGQGDYGYTF. The CDR3 nucleotides are TGTGCCAGTAGTTTAAAAGCCCCGGGACAGGGAGACTATGGCTACACCTTC.

The J gene is TRBJ2-7, the V gene TRBV6-5; unclear D gene. There are 14 residues in the CDR3. The germline gives CDR1 MNHEY, CDR2 SVGAGI. The V end was cut by 5 bases, the J end by 2 bases, with 13 bases between. The CDR3 sequence is CASSGFGGAYEQYF. CDR3 DNA sequence: TGTGCCAGCAGTGGTTTCGGCGGAGCCTACGAGCAGTACTTC.

This chain links TRBV6-5 with TRBJ2-2; D possibly corresponds to TRBD2 (6 bases). The V and J ends lost 4 bases and 5 bases respectively, with 17 bases between them. Germline-derived CDR1 and CDR2 are MNHEY and SVGAGI. The CDR3 spans 16 residues. The CDR3 is CASSSASGVRTGELFF. CDR3 coding DNA: TGTGCCAGCAGTTCCGCCTCGGGGGTCAGGACCGGGGAGCTGTTTTTT.

V and J are TRBV28 and TRBJ1-1; possible D gene TRBD1, 5 bases. Per germline, CDR1 MDHEN and CDR2 SYDVKM. Trimming removed 7 bases at V and 1 base at J, with 13 bases between. CDR3 length: 14 residues. The CDR3 DNA reads TGTGCCAGCAACCCGGGGACTAGGAACACTGAAGCTTTCTTT. This translates into CASNPGTRNTEAFF.

The chain links TRBV25-1 to TRBJ2-1; 8 bases are a match to TRBD2. J gave up 6 bases and V 5 bases, and 9 bases lay outside the gene matches. The V gene's germline CDR1 is MGHDK and CDR2 SYGVNS. The length of the CDR3 is 15 residues. Written as DNA, the CDR3 is TGTGCCAGCAGTACAAGCGGGGGCTATTCCAATGAGCAGTTCTTC. Amino acids: CASSTSGGYSNEQFF.

The J gene is TRBJ1-2, the V gene TRBV7-2; D may be TRBD1 (6 bases). CDR3 length: 17 amino acids. Deletions cut 5 bases from V and 1 base from J, with 20 bases between. Germline V lookup: CDR1 SGHTA, CDR2 FQGNSA. CDR3: CASSPMGGATYNYGYTF. The CDR3 nucleotides read TGTGCCAGCAGCCCGATGGGGGGGGCGACCTATAACTATGGCTACACCTTC.

In its sample, this clone was seen a few times. The genes are TRBV28 and TRBJ2-7; TRBD1 matches 9 bases. The CDR3 contains 15 residues. V lost 6 bases to trimming and J lost 1 base; unmatched junction nucleotides: 7. Germline values: CDR1 MDHEN, CDR2 SYDVKM. In nucleotides, the CDR3 is TGTGCCAGCAGCCCTACAGGGGGCTCTTCCTACGAGCAGTACTTC. This translates into CASSPTGGSSYEQYF.

The gene calls are TRBV5-8 and TRBJ2-3; a possible D gene is TRBD1 (6 bases). This CDR3 spans 14 amino acids. Germline loops: CDR1 SGHTS, CDR2 YDEGEE. V dropped 3 bases and J dropped 1 base, with 9 bases sitting between them. CDR3 bases: TGTGCCAGCAGCTCGGGACACCGCACAGATACGCAGTATTTT. The encoded protein is CASSSGHRTDTQYF.

V is TRBV18 and J is TRBJ1-1, with 7 positions matching TRBD1. The germline V gene has CDR1 KGHSH and CDR2 LQKENI. The trim removed 2 bases at V and 1 base at J, leaving 7 bases unmatched. CDR3 size: 16 residues. CDR3 sequence (DNA): TGTGCCAGCTCACCATTTACAGGGACAGCGAACACTGAAGCTTTCTTT. It yields the protein CASSPFTGTANTEAFF.

There are a few counts of this clone. CDR3 in amino acids: CASSPDTNQPQHF. CDR3 bases: TGTGCCAGCAGCCCCGACACAAATCAGCCCCAGCATTTT. The chain recombines TRBV7-9 with TRBJ1-5; D uncertain. The CDR3 has 13 residues. V dropped 5 bases and J dropped 4 bases, with 9 bases sitting between them. Germline-derived CDR1 and CDR2 are SEHNR and FQNEAQ (reference sequence).

This clone was found a few times. V gene TRBV25-1 combines with J gene TRBJ2-7, with TRBD2 as a possible D gene (7 bases). The length of the CDR3 is 14 residues. Trimming took off 6 bases at V and 7 bases at J, with 19 bases between the two ends. Germline V gene data show CDR1 as MGHDK and CDR2 as SYGVNS. CDR3: CASRPTARGGEQYF. The CDR3 DNA is TGTGCCAGCAGACCCACTGCCAGGGGAGGGGAGCAGTACTTC.

There are a few counts of this clone. The chain joins TRBV9 to TRBJ2-1; TRBD1 might be the D (8 bases). Germline-derived CDR1 and CDR2 are SGDLS and YYNGEE. The CDR3 runs to 17 residues. V was clipped by 5 bases and J by 1 base, with 19 bases between them. The CDR3 coding sequence is TGTGCCAGCAGTCCCGGACAGGGAGGGGGTTCCTACAATGAGCAGTTCTTC. This sequence encodes CASSPGQGGGSYNEQFF.

The CDR3 loop is CASSRYRGSNEKLFF. The CDR3 DNA sequence: TGTGCCAGCAGTCGGTACAGGGGGTCTAATGAAAAACTGTTTTTT. The chain carries TRBV6-5 and TRBJ1-4; TRBD1 matches 8 bases. Unmatched junction bases numbered 5, after V lost 5 bases and J lost 3 bases. CDR3 size: 15 residues. The germline CDR1 and CDR2 sequences are MNHEY and SVGAGI.

J is TRBJ1-4 and V is TRBV5-4; 11 nucleotides line up with TRBD1. V shed 5 bases, J shed 8 bases, and the junction held 11 bases outside the gene matches. Germline V lookup: CDR1 SGHNT, CDR2 YYREEE (reference sequence). The CDR3 runs 16 residues. The CDR3 loop is CASSQQDRGRGEKLFF. In DNA, the CDR3 is TGTGCCAGCAGTCAGCAGGACAGGGGGCGAGGGGAAAAACTGTTTTTT.

V gene TRBV7-2 combines with J gene TRBJ2-2; maybe TRBD1 (5 bases). CDR3 size: 17 residues. V was trimmed by 2 bases and J by 7 bases, leaving 20 bases between them. CDR1 is SGHTA, CDR2 FQGNSA, per germline. The CDR3 DNA sequence: TGTGCCAGCAGCTTACTCTCCGGACATCAAGTAGGCGGGGAGCTGTTTTTT. Residues: CASSLLSGHQVGGELFF.

The CDR3 bases are TGCGCCAGCAGCCAGAGGTCCCTTAACTATGGCTACACCTTC. Translation gives CASSQRSLNYGYTF. The V and J genes are TRBV5-1 and TRBJ1-2; D call uncertain. Germline lookup yields CDR1 SGHRS and CDR2 YFSETQ. V dropped 4 bases and J dropped 1 base, with 11 bases sitting between them. CDR3 length: 14 residues. Based on the CDR3 plus reference TRBV5-1 and TRBJ1-2, the full variable domain is KAGVTQTPRYLIKTRGQQVTLSCSPISGHRSVSWYQQTPGQGLQFLFEYFSETQRNKGNFPGRFSGRQFSNSRSEMNVSTLELGDSALYLCASSQRSLNYGYTFGSGTRLTVV.

This chain joins TRBV7-2 and TRBJ1-2; weak D call: TRBD1 (5 bases). V was shortened by 5 bases and J by 8 bases, with 15 bases between the two germline ends. Germline CDR1 is SGHTA and CDR2 is FQGNSA. There are 13 residues in the CDR3. The CDR3 loop is CASSPGPAGGYTF. CDR3 nucleotide sequence: TGTGCCAGCAGCCCGGGACCCGCGGGGGGCTACACCTTC.